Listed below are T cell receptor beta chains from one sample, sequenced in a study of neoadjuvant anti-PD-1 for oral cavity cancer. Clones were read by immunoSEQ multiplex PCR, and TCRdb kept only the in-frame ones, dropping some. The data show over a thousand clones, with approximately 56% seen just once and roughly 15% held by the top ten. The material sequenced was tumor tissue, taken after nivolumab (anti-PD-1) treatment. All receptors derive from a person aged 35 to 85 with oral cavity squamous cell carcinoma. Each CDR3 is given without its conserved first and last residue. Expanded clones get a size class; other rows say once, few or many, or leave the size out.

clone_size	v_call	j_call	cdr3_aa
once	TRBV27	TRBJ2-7	ASSRTGTSGYEQY
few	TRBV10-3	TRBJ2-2	AISEGRLNTGELF
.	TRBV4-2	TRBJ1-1	ASSQVGLPNTEAF
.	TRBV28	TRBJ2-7	ASSLGTEYEQY
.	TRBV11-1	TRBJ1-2	ASSLGAGDGYT
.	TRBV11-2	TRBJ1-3	ASSSQLGVEAIY
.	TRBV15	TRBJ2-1	ATSLRPVNEQF
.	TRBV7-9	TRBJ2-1	ASSPGLASTHEQF
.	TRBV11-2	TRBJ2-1	ASSPLTTPGTEQF
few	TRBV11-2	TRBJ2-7	ASSLRPYEQY
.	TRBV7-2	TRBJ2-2	ASSRQAFSEGLGELF
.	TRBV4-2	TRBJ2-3	ASSQEAGSTDTQY
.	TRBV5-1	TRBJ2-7	ASSLGYEQY
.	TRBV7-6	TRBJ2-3	ASSLPGTGGHTQY
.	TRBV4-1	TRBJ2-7	ASSRSYNYEQY
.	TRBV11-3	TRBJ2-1	ASSLIRGPGGEQF
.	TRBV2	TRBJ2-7	ASSQGTSGRAYEQY
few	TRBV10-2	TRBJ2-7	ASSQGRYEQY
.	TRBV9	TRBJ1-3	ASSAGISGNTIY
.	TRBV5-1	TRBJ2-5	ASNLASGETQY
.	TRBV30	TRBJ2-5	AWSLGQTRETQY
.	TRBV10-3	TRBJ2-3	AISEIAGGLIDTQY
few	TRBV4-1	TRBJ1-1	ASSQGASGNTEAF
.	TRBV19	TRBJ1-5	ASKGRQGLPINQPQH
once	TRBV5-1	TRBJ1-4	ASSPERGTNEKLF
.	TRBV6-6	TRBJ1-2	ASSYLGSLYGYT
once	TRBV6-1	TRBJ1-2	ASSEGQGVNYGYT
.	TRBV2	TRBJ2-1	ASSGTSGRHEQF
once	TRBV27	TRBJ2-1	ASSAEGREAYNEQF
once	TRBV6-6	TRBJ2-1	ASSLTSGSNNEQF
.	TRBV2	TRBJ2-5	ASSDSELETQY
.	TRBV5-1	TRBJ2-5	ASRPAGEETQY
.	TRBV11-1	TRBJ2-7	ASSTSGGFYEQY
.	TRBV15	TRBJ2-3	ATSRSRLVTEVDTQY
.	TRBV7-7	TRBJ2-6	ASSQTAGGGANVLT
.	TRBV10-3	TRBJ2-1	AISELRDEQF
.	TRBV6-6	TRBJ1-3	ASRDAGGEGNTIY
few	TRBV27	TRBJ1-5	ASRLQVNQPQH
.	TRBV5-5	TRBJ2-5	ASSLGSVGETQY
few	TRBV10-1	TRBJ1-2	ASSGDRGSGYT
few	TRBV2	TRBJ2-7	ASATWNEQY
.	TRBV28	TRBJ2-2	ASTPASASGNTGELF
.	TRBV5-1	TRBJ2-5	ASSSRQASGETQY
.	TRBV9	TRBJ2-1	ASSVGRDPSYNEQF
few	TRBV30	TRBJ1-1	AGKPGTGGWTEAF
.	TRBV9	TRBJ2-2	ASSVGFWKSSGRTGELF
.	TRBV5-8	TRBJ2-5	ASSLSSGQETQY
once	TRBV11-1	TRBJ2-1	ASSFRRDPYNEQF
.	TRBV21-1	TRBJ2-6	ASSSEGNPSSGANVLT
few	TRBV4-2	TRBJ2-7	ASSRTGSAYEQY